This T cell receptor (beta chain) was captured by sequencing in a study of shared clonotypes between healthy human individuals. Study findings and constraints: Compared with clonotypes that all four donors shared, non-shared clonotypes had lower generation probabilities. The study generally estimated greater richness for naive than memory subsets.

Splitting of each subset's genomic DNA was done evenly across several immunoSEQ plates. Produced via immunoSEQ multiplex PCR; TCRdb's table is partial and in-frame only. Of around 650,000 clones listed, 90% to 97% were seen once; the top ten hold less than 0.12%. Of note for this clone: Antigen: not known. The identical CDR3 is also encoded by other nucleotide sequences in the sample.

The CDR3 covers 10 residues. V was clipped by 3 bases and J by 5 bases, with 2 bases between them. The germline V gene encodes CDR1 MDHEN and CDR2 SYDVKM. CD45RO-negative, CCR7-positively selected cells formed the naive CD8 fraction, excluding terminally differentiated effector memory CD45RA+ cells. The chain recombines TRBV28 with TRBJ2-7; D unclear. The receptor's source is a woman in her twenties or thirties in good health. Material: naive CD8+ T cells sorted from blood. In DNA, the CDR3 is TGTGCCAGCAGTTTTCACGAGCAGTACTTC. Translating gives CASSFHEQYF.